This TCR beta chain emerged from a study of cytomegalovirus exposure and HLA in healthy donors. Study findings and constraints: In a later analysis, V- and J-gene trimming of beta chains associated with a DCLRE1C missense variant, replicated independently.

This PCR relied on a set of 60 Vbeta primers and 13 Jbeta primers. Clones were sequenced by immunoSEQ multiplex PCR, and TCRdb holds only the in-frame ones, with some missing. The repertoire consists of under 200,000 clones, with more than 60% occurring once and the leading ten covering more than 1.1%. The germline V gene encodes CDR1 SGHDT and CDR2 YYEEEE. Deletions cut 0 bases from V and 1 base from J, with 10 bases between. This CDR3 is 15 amino acids long. This clone was seen only once. Its matching antigen is unknown. V is TRBV5-6 and J is TRBJ1-1; D is perhaps TRBD1 (5 bases). This sequence was found in a woman younger than 45 in good health and CMV-seronegative. Sequenced: PBMCs. The CDR3 DNA reads TGTGCCAGCAGCTTGGCGGGGACTGGGAACACTGAAGCTTTCTTT. Translation: CASSLAGTGNTEAFF.